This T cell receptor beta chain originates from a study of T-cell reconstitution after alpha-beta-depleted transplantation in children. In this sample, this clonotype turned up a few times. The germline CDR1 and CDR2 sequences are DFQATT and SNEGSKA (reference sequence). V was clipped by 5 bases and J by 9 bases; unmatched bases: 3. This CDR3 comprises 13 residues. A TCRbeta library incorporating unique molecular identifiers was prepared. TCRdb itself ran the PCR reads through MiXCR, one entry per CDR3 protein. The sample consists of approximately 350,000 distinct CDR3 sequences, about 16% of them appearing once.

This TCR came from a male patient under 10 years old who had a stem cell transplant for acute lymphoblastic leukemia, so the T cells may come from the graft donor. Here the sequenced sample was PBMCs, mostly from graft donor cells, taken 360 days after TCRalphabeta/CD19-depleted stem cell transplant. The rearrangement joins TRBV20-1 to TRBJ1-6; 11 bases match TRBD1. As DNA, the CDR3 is TGCAGTGCTGCCGGGACAGGGGGTTCACCCCTCCACTTT. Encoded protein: CSAAGTGGSPLHF.